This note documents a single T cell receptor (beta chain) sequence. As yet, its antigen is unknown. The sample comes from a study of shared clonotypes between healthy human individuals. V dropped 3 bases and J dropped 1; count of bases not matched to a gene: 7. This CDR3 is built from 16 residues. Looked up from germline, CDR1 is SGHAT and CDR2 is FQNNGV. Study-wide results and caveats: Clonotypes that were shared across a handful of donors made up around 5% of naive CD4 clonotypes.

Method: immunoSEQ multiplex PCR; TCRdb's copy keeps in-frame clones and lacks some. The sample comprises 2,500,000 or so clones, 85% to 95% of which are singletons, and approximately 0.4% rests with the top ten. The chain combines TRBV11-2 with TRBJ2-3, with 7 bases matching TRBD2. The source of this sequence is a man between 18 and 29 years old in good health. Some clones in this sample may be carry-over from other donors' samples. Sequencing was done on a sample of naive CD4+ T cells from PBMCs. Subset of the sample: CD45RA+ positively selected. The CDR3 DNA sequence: TGTGCCAGCAGCTTGCAAAGCGGGGCTCGCACAGATACGCAGTATTTT. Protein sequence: CASSLQSGARTDTQYF.